Listed below are T cell receptor beta chains from one sample, sequenced in a study of CD8 T cells in Susac syndrome. TCRdb reanalysed the immunoSEQ multiplex PCR reads using MiXCR and keeps one entry per CDR3 protein. The sample lists 150,000 to 200,000 distinct CDR3 sequences, approximately 94% seen once, with approximately 0.09% in the top ten. Input material: CD4+ T cells from PBMCs. The source is a human donor with multiple sclerosis. CDR3s include the opening cysteine and the closing phenylalanine or tryptophan. D genes are given only for firm matches.

J gene: TRBJ2-3; D gene: TRBD1; V gene: TRBV5-1; CDR3 protein: CASSEGAGTDTQYF; CDR3 DNA: TGCGCCAGCAGCGAGGGGGCAGGGACAGATACGCAGTATTTT
J gene: TRBJ2-3; D gene: -; V gene: TRBV29-1; CDR3 protein: CSVVTYDTQYF; CDR3 DNA: TGCAGCGTTGTCACCTACGATACGCAGTATTTT
J gene: TRBJ2-5; D gene: -; V gene: TRBV6-2/TRBV6-3; CDR3 protein: CASSYAGPLEYF; CDR3 DNA: TGTGCCAGCAGTTACGCGGGACCCTTGGAGTACTTC
J gene: TRBJ2-3; D gene: TRBD2; V gene: TRBV20-1; CDR3 protein: CSARDSGAGEDTQYF; CDR3 DNA: TGCAGTGCTAGAGATTCCGGGGCGGGAGAGGATACGCAGTATTTT
J gene: TRBJ2-7; D gene: -; V gene: TRBV9; CDR3 protein: CASSPSRASYEQYF; CDR3 DNA: TGTGCCAGCAGCCCGTCCAGAGCATCCTACGAGCAGTACTTC
J gene: TRBJ1-6; D gene: -; V gene: TRBV6-6; CDR3 protein: CASSYVRGDSPLHF; CDR3 DNA: TGTGCCAGCAGTTACGTTAGAGGGGATTCACCCCTCCACTTT
J gene: TRBJ2-7; D gene: -; V gene: TRBV9; CDR3 protein: CASSVFGSTYEQYF; CDR3 DNA: TGTGCCAGCAGCGTATTCGGGTCTACCTACGAGCAGTACTTC
J gene: TRBJ1-4; D gene: -; V gene: TRBV7-9; CDR3 protein: CASSETGANEKLFF; CDR3 DNA: TGTGCCAGCAGCGAGACTGGGGCAAATGAAAAACTGTTTTTT
J gene: TRBJ2-5; D gene: -; V gene: TRBV24-1; CDR3 protein: CATSDLGVLGETQYF; CDR3 DNA: TGTGCCACCAGTGATTTGGGGGTTTTAGGAGAGACCCAGTACTTC
J gene: TRBJ2-1; D gene: -; V gene: TRBV12-3/TRBV12-4; CDR3 protein: CASRLAESTSEQFF; CDR3 DNA: TGTGCCAGCAGGTTAGCGGAATCCACTAGTGAGCAGTTCTTC
J gene: TRBJ2-7; D gene: TRBD1; V gene: TRBV2; CDR3 protein: CASSGLSRTGFYEQYF; CDR3 DNA: TGTGCCAGCAGTGGTCTGAGTCGGACAGGGTTCTACGAGCAGTACTTC
J gene: TRBJ1-6; D gene: TRBD1; V gene: TRBV7-2; CDR3 protein: CASSFTGGNSPLHF; CDR3 DNA: TGTGCCAGCAGCTTTACAGGGGGTAATTCACCCCTCCACTTT
J gene: TRBJ2-5; D gene: -; V gene: TRBV6-5; CDR3 protein: CASSYGGGLQETQYF; CDR3 DNA: TGTGCCAGCAGTTACGGGGGGGGCCTCCAAGAGACCCAGTACTTC
J gene: TRBJ2-6; D gene: TRBD2; V gene: TRBV20-1; CDR3 protein: CSALVGLEFFSGANVLTF; CDR3 DNA: TGCAGTGCACTCGTCGGACTAGAGTTTTTCTCTGGGGCCAACGTCCTGACTTTC
J gene: TRBJ1-2; D gene: -; V gene: TRBV30; CDR3 protein: CAWSVQGPRSGYTF; CDR3 DNA: TGTGCCTGGAGTGTTCAGGGGCCCCGCTCTGGCTACACCTTC
J gene: TRBJ2-5; D gene: -; V gene: TRBV11-2; CDR3 protein: CASSRRGLEETQYF; CDR3 DNA: TGTGCCAGCAGCCGACGGGGATTAGAAGAGACCCAGTACTTC
J gene: TRBJ2-2; D gene: -; V gene: TRBV3-1; CDR3 protein: CASSLTGKAGELFF; CDR3 DNA: TGTGCCAGCAGCCTCACAGGGAAGGCCGGGGAGCTGTTTTTT
J gene: TRBJ2-5; D gene: TRBD1; V gene: TRBV15; CDR3 protein: CATSRDLRDRGGETQYF; CDR3 DNA: TGTGCCACCAGCAGAGATCTACGGGACAGGGGAGGAGAGACCCAGTACTTC
J gene: TRBJ2-2; D gene: -; V gene: TRBV6-4; CDR3 protein: CASSQISNTGELFF; CDR3 DNA: TGTGCCAGCAGTCAAATATCGAACACCGGGGAGCTGTTTTTT
J gene: TRBJ2-6; D gene: -; V gene: TRBV5-6; CDR3 protein: CASSATGSGANVLTF; CDR3 DNA: TGTGCCAGCAGCGCGACAGGCTCTGGGGCCAACGTCCTGACTTTC
J gene: TRBJ1-2; D gene: -; V gene: TRBV10-3; CDR3 protein: CAIRQGSYGYTF; CDR3 DNA: TGTGCCATCAGGCAGGGGAGCTATGGCTACACCTTC
J gene: TRBJ1-2; D gene: -; V gene: TRBV2; CDR3 protein: CARMEFRGASGYTF; CDR3 DNA: TGTGCCAGAATGGAGTTCCGGGGGGCGAGTGGCTACACCTTC
J gene: TRBJ2-7; D gene: -; V gene: TRBV14; CDR3 protein: CASSQEWSAFYEQYF; CDR3 DNA: TGTGCCAGCAGCCAAGAATGGTCGGCTTTCTACGAGCAGTACTTC
J gene: TRBJ2-2; D gene: TRBD2; V gene: TRBV7-2; CDR3 protein: CASSQRGGRNGELFF; CDR3 DNA: TGTGCCAGCAGCCAGCGGGGGGGCCGGAACGGGGAGCTGTTTTTT